The 18 T cell receptor beta chains below all came from one sample that was sequenced in a study of CD4 T cells in relation to SARS-CoV-2 and coronaviruses. TCRdb's table, derived via immunoSEQ multiplex PCR, lists solely in-frame clones and lacks some. In the table there are about 12,000 clones, 69% of which are singletons. Antigens for these TCRs are unknown. CD4+ T cells from unexposed donors were obtained before the COVID-19 pandemic (2011-2018). CD4+ T cells were isolated from the cells after less than 13 days of culture. The material sequenced was CD4+ T cells from PBMCs, cultured in vitro. These TCRs come from a human donor in good health.

This CDR3 reads CASSRNGDTQYF. In DNA form, the CDR3 reads TGCGCCAGCAGCCGAAATGGAGATACGCAGTATTTT. The chain joins TRBV4-1 to TRBJ2-3; D not certain. The V gene's germline CDR1 is MGHRA and CDR2 YSYEKL. V shed 4 bases and J shed 5 bases, with 7 bases lying between them. This CDR3 is built from 12 residues.

The genes are TRBV3-1 (or the pseudogene TRBV3-2) and TRBJ1-2; tentative D call: TRBD1 (5 bases). The CDR3 is 14 residues long. Germline V gives CDR1 LGHDT, CDR2 YNNKEL (reference sequence). V lost 5 bases and J lost 7, with 17 bases in between. This CDR3 reads CASSEAGKEGGYTF. The CDR3 DNA reads TGTGCCAGCAGCGAAGCAGGGAAGGAGGGTGGCTACACCTTC.

The V gene is TRBV7-9, the J gene TRBJ1-3; D might be TRBD1 (5 bases). Trimming cost V 5 bases and J 4 bases, with 18 bases left between them. Germline CDR1 and CDR2: SEHNR and FQNEAQ (reference sequence). The CDR3 contains 16 residues. CDR3 DNA sequence: TGTGCCAGCAGCCGAGATGCTGGGGCGCGGGGAAACACCATATATTTT. The encoded protein is CASSRDAGARGNTIYF.

A single count supports this clone. The chain carries TRBV10-3 and TRBJ2-2; the match to TRBD1 covers 10 bases. Germline assignment: CDR1 ENHRY and CDR2 SYGVKD. The CDR3 totals 16 residues. Trimming cost V 9 bases and J 5 bases; bases outside gene matches: 12. Written as DNA, the CDR3 is TGTGCCATTAACCGGGACAGGGGTCAGAGAACCGGGGAGCTGTTTTTT. Translating gives CAINRDRGQRTGELFF.

The chain is built from TRBV7-9 and TRBJ1-1; TRBD1 aligns across 7 bases. Looked up from germline, CDR1 is SEHNR and CDR2 is FQNEAQ (reference sequence). V was clipped by 3 bases and J by 1 base; unmatched bases: 2. The CDR3 runs 14 residues. CDR3 sequence (DNA): TGTGCCAGCAGCTTGGGACAGCCGAACACTGAAGCTTTCTTT. Translated, it gives CASSLGQPNTEAFF.

By proportion, this clone is medium-sized. The V and J genes are TRBV10-1 and TRBJ2-1; tentative D call: TRBD2 (6 bases). The V and J ends lost 3 bases and 2 bases respectively, with 14 bases between them. Germline assignment: CDR1 WNHNN and CDR2 SYGVQD (reference sequence). The CDR3 covers 16 residues. CDR3 sequence: CASSDLSAGTYNEQFF. CDR3 nucleotides: TGCGCCAGCAGTGACCTTTCGGCGGGGACCTACAATGAGCAGTTCTTC.

V usage is TRBV21-1 and J usage is TRBJ1-1; the table assigns TRBD1, which was not confirmed against the DNA. TRBV21-1 is a listed pseudogene. This CDR3 is 13 amino acids long. The CDR3 DNA follows: TGTGCCAGCAGCAATTCAGAGAACACTGAAGCTTTCTTT. Translated, it gives CASSNSENTEAFF.

The V and J genes are TRBV2 and TRBJ1-4; D gene ambiguous. This CDR3 is built from 11 residues. The germline V and J ends were trimmed by 2 bases and 6 bases, with 1 base remaining between them. Germline CDR1 SNHLY, CDR2 FYNNEI. The CDR3 sequence: CASSEYEKLFF. The CDR3 DNA reads TGTGCCAGCAGTGAATATGAAAAACTGTTTTTT.

The CDR3 bases are TGTGCCAGCAGCTCGGACGGCCGCACAGATACGCAGTATTTT. Translated: CASSSDGRTDTQYF. This rearrangement joins TRBV5-4 to TRBJ2-3; no firm D call. Between the trimmed V and J ends, which lost 3 bases and 1 base, there was a span of 9 bases. The germline gives CDR1 SGHNT, CDR2 YYREEE (reference sequence). This CDR3 comprises 14 residues.

The V call is TRBV19, the J call TRBJ1-5, with 7 bases that match TRBD1. This CDR3 contains 14 residues. V trimming: 3 bases; J trimming: 7 bases; junction bases outside the gene matches: 6. Germline V gene data show CDR1 as LNHDA and CDR2 as SQIVND (reference sequence). CDR3 protein: CASSIDREWQPQHF. CDR3 sequence (DNA): TGTGCCAGTAGTATCGACAGGGAGTGGCAGCCCCAGCATTTT.

This clone is termed medium-sized. The DNA for the CDR3 is TGTGCCAGTAGTCTGCGTCGGGGCCTGAACACTGAAGCTTTCTTT. Protein: CASSLRRGLNTEAFF. The J gene is TRBJ1-1, the V gene TRBV19, with a tentative D call TRBD1 (5 bases). V lost 5 bases to trimming and J lost 0 bases, with 13 bases between them. Per germline, CDR1 LNHDA and CDR2 SQIVND (reference sequence). The CDR3 consists of 15 residues.

This clone was seen a handful of times. The gene calls are TRBV30 and TRBJ1-3; D gene unclear. V lost 5 bases and J 1 base, leaving 18 bases between the germline ends. The V gene's germline CDR1 is GTSNPN and CDR2 SVGIG (reference sequence). The CDR3 runs 16 residues. The CDR3 DNA reads TGTGCCTGGGGCCAAGCTAAATTCGGTTCTGGAAACACCATATATTTT. Protein: CAWGQAKFGSGNTIYF.

By share, this clone ranks as medium-sized (0.01 to 0.1%). V usage is TRBV5-1 and J usage is TRBJ2-7, with TRBD2 matching 12 bases. The CDR3 is 17 residues long. Germline-derived CDR1 and CDR2 are SGHRS and YFSETQ. V shed 0 bases, J shed 6 bases, and the junction held 10 bases outside the gene matches. CDR3 sequence: CASSLALAGGPQSEQYF. As DNA, the CDR3 is TGCGCCAGCAGCTTGGCTCTAGCGGGAGGGCCGCAATCCGAGCAGTACTTC.

The gene calls are TRBV7-9 and TRBJ2-3; D remains unclear. The CDR3 is 12 amino acids. Trimming cost V 1 base and J 9 bases, with 8 bases left between them. The V gene's germline CDR1 is SEHNR and CDR2 FQNEAQ (reference sequence). CDR3 in DNA: TGTGCCAGCAGCTTAGAAGGCGGAACGCAGTATTTT. Its translation: CASSLEGGTQYF.

This chain uses TRBV28 with TRBJ2-7; weak D call: TRBD1 (6 bases). Trimming stripped 2 bases from V and 2 bases from J, with 13 bases between. The CDR3 consists of 15 residues. The germline V gene has CDR1 MDHEN and CDR2 SYDVKM. CDR3 sequence (DNA): TGTGCCAGCAGTTTAATCGTTGGACAGACCTACGAGCAGTACTTC. Translating gives CASSLIVGQTYEQYF.

The rearrangement uses TRBV2 and TRBJ1-6; D is uncertain. The length of the CDR3 is 15 residues. V dropped 4 bases and J dropped 9 bases, with 16 bases sitting between them. Germline V gene lookup returns CDR1 SNHLY and CDR2 FYNNEI. The CDR3 spells CASSGREGVSSPLHF. Written as DNA, the CDR3 is TGTGCCAGCAGTGGGCGTGAGGGAGTGAGTTCACCCCTCCACTTT.

J is TRBJ2-3 and V is TRBV7-6; 12 positions agree with TRBD2. V shed 6 bases and J 5 bases; nucleotides not matched to a gene: 3. Germline V gene lookup returns CDR1 SGHVS and CDR2 FNYEAQ. The CDR3 runs to 14 residues. The CDR3 DNA reads TGTGCCAGCAGAAAGGGACTAGCGGGAGATACGCAGTATTTT. Its translation: CASRKGLAGDTQYF. Combining the CDR3 with reference TRBV7-6 and TRBJ2-3 gives the whole variable domain GAGVSQSPRYKVTKRGQDVALRCDPISGHVSLYWYRQALGQGPEFLTYFNYEAQQDKSGLPNDRFSAERPEGSISTLTIQRTEQRDSAMYRCASRKGLAGDTQYFGPGTRLTVL.

The chain carries TRBV6-5 and TRBJ1-2; TRBD1 might be the D (6 bases). CDR1 is MNHEY, CDR2 SVGAGI, per germline. The CDR3 length is 15 residues. V was cut by 11 bases and J by 0 bases, with 19 bases left in between. CDR3 sequence reads: CAYRGAPTTNYGYTF. The CDR3 region has the DNA TGTGCCTACCGGGGGGCCCCTACTACTAACTATGGCTACACCTTC.